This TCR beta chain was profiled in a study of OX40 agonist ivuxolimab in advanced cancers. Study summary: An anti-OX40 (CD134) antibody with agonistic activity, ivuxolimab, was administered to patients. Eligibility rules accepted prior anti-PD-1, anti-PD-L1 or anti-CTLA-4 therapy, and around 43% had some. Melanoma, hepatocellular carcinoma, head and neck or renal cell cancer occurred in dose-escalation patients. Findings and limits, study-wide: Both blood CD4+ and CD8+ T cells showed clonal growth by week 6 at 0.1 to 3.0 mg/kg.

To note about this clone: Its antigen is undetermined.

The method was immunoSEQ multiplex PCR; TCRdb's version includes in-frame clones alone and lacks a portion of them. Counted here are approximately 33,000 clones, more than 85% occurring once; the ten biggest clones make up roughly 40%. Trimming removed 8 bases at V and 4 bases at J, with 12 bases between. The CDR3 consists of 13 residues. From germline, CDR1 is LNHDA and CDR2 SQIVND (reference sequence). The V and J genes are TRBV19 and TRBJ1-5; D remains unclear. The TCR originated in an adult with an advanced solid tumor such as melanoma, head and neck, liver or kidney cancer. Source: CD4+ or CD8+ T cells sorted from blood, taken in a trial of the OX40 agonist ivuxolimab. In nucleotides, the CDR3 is TGTGCCAGTGACCCGGACGGTAATCAGCCCCAGCATTTT. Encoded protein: CASDPDGNQPQHF.